Listed below are T cell receptor beta chains from one sample, sequenced in a study of T cells in Graves' hyperthyroidism and ophthalmopathy. Via MiXCR, TCRdb re-called the multiplex PCR reads, giving one row per CDR3 protein. The table records around 500,000 distinct CDR3 sequences, about 14% of them present only once. What was sequenced was blood. The receptors shown here come from a woman aged 40 to 50 with Graves' hyperthyroidism. Each CDR3 is given with its conserved first and last residue. Fields, in order: CDR3 DNA, CDR3 protein, J gene, V gene, clone size, D gene. A D gene is named only where the DNA matches it firmly. The size field is filled for only some rows; it gives once, few, many or a size class.

DNA: TGTGCCAGCAGTTACCAACTCCACACTAGCGGGAGGACGGAGGAGCAGTACTTC; CDR3: CASSYQLHTSGRTEEQYF; J: TRBJ2-7; V: TRBV6-2/TRBV6-3; size: few; D: TRBD2
DNA: TGCGCCAGCAGCTTGGACGGGACACCCTACGAGCAGTACTTC; CDR3: CASSLDGTPYEQYF; J: TRBJ2-7; V: TRBV5-1; size: many; D: -
DNA: TGCGCCAGCAGCTTCAGAGGGGCCAATGAAAAACTGTTTTTT; CDR3: CASSFRGANEKLFF; J: TRBJ1-4; V: TRBV5-1; size: many; D: -
DNA: TGTGCCAGCAGCCGTTGGGGGACAGGGTTGGGGAAAGAGACCCAGTACTTC; CDR3: CASSRWGTGLGKETQYF; J: TRBJ2-5; V: TRBV7-8; size: many; D: TRBD1
DNA: TGCGCCAGCAGCCAAGCGACTAGCGGCGTCCAAGAGACCCAGTACTTC; CDR3: CASSQATSGVQETQYF; J: TRBJ2-5; V: TRBV4-1; size: -; D: TRBD2
DNA: TGCGCCAGCAGCTTGGACAAGACAGGGGGAGTCGGAGATACGCAGTATTTT; CDR3: CASSLDKTGGVGDTQYF; J: TRBJ2-3; V: TRBV5-1; size: many; D: TRBD1
DNA: TGTGCCAGCAGCCAAGGGACTAGCGGGAGGGTCGGGGAGCTGTTTTTT; CDR3: CASSQGTSGRVGELFF; J: TRBJ2-2; V: TRBV3-1; size: many; D: TRBD2
DNA: TGTGCCAGCAGCTTGCTAGGAGAAGAGACCCAGTACTTC; CDR3: CASSLLGEETQYF; J: TRBJ2-5; V: TRBV5-4; size: few; D: -
DNA: TGTGCCAGCACCGGGGGCCCCTCCTACGAGCAGTACTTC; CDR3: CASTGGPSYEQYF; J: TRBJ2-7; V: TRBV28; size: many; D: -
DNA: TGTGCCAGCAGTAACCCGACAGCACCGAACACTGAAGCTTTCTTT; CDR3: CASSNPTAPNTEAFF; J: TRBJ1-1; V: TRBV12-3/TRBV12-4; size: many; D: -
DNA: TGTGCCAGCAGCCCCTACCCCGGACTAACCACAGATACGCAGTATTTT; CDR3: CASSPYPGLTTDTQYF; J: TRBJ2-3; V: TRBV7-3; size: many; D: -
DNA: TGTGCCAGCAGTCCCGTTGAGGGGACGCAGTATTTT; CDR3: CASSPVEGTQYF; J: TRBJ2-3; V: TRBV12-3/TRBV12-4; size: few; D: -
DNA: TGTGCCTGGAGTAACGGACCGGCCACCGGGGAGCTGTTTTTT; CDR3: CAWSNGPATGELFF; J: TRBJ2-2; V: TRBV30; size: many; D: -
DNA: TGTGCCAGTAGTGAGACCGACAGGGGAGGCAATGAGCAGTTCTTC; CDR3: CASSETDRGGNEQFF; J: TRBJ2-1; V: TRBV19; size: many; D: TRBD1
DNA: TGTGCCAGCAGCCCCCCGTCAGACCTCACAGATACGCAGTATTTT; CDR3: CASSPPSDLTDTQYF; J: TRBJ2-3; V: TRBV28; size: medium-sized; D: -
DNA: TGTGCCAGCCGGGGCCCAGGGTCCGACAATGAGCAGTTCTTC; CDR3: CASRGPGSDNEQFF; J: TRBJ2-1; V: TRBV11-2; size: many; D: -
DNA: TGTGCCAGCAGCTTGGGGAAGAGAGAGACCCAGTACTTC; CDR3: CASSLGKRETQYF; J: TRBJ2-5; V: TRBV5-8; size: -; D: -
DNA: TGTGCCAGCAGCGTTAGCGGGAGAAGCGCAGATACGCAGTATTTT; CDR3: CASSVSGRSADTQYF; J: TRBJ2-3; V: TRBV7-2; size: few; D: TRBD2
DNA: TGTGCCAGCAGCGAGGGGACAGGGATAAACTATGGCTACACCTTC; CDR3: CASSEGTGINYGYTF; J: TRBJ1-2; V: TRBV9; size: few; D: TRBD1
DNA: TGTGCCAGCAGTGAAGCGCTTGGGGCGGGAGGGACCTACGAGCAGTACTTC; CDR3: CASSEALGAGGTYEQYF; J: TRBJ2-7; V: TRBV2; size: many; D: TRBD2
DNA: TGTGCCAGCAGCCTATCCGGGACAGGGAATGAAAAACTGTTTTTT; CDR3: CASSLSGTGNEKLFF; J: TRBJ1-4; V: TRBV9; size: -; D: TRBD1
DNA: TGTGCCAGCAGCCAAGACCCCCTACACCAGCCGGGCGAGCAGTACTTC; CDR3: CASSQDPLHQPGEQYF; J: TRBJ2-7; V: TRBV3-1; size: many; D: -
DNA: TGTGCCACCAGTCGGACAGGGGGCGAGAGCTACACCTTC; CDR3: CATSRTGGESYTF; J: TRBJ1-2; V: TRBV15; size: many; D: TRBD1
DNA: TGCGCCAGCAGGACTAGCGTAAACACCGGGGAGCTGTTTTTT; CDR3: CASRTSVNTGELFF; J: TRBJ2-2; V: TRBV5-1; size: many; D: TRBD2
DNA: TGTGCCAGCAGCCAGACCGGGACTGGACAGCCCCAGCATTTT; CDR3: CASSQTGTGQPQHF; J: TRBJ1-5; V: TRBV14; size: -; D: -
DNA: TGTGCCACCAGTACCTCTGGTTCGGCCAACGTCCTGACTTTC; CDR3: CATSTSGSANVLTF; J: TRBJ2-6; V: TRBV15; size: -; D: -
DNA: TGTGCTTGGGGGAGCTCCTACAATGAGCAGTTCTTC; CDR3: CAWGSSYNEQFF; J: TRBJ2-1; V: TRBV30; size: -; D: -
DNA: TGTGCCAGCAGCTCGACAGGGGGGAACACCGGGGAGCTGTTTTTT; CDR3: CASSSTGGNTGELFF; J: TRBJ2-2; V: TRBV7-3; size: many; D: TRBD1
DNA: TGTGCCAGCAGCCAAGGGGGACGCGGACGCTACGAGCAGTACTTC; CDR3: CASSQGGRGRYEQYF; J: TRBJ2-7; V: TRBV3-1; size: many; D: -
DNA: TGTGCCAGCAGCTTAATTAGAGGTGAGCAGTTCTTC; CDR3: CASSLIRGEQFF; J: TRBJ2-1; V: TRBV11-2; size: -; D: -
DNA: TGTGCCAGCAGACGGGGACAGAATTATGGCTACACCTTC; CDR3: CASRRGQNYGYTF; J: TRBJ1-2; V: TRBV28; size: many; D: TRBD1
DNA: TGTGCCAGCAGAGCCGGGACAGGGCGGCCCCAGCATTTT; CDR3: CASRAGTGRPQHF; J: TRBJ1-5; V: TRBV6-1; size: many; D: TRBD1
DNA: TGTGCCAGCAGTTTTGGTCCAGGGGGGAATCAGCCCCAGCATTTT; CDR3: CASSFGPGGNQPQHF; J: TRBJ1-5; V: TRBV28; size: many; D: TRBD1
DNA: TGTGCCAGCAGCCCATTCGGACTAGCGGGCAATGAGCAGTTCTTC; CDR3: CASSPFGLAGNEQFF; J: TRBJ2-1; V: TRBV14; size: -; D: TRBD2
DNA: TGTGCCAGCCAATCCAGGGTTAAAGATACGCAGTATTTT; CDR3: CASQSRVKDTQYF; J: TRBJ2-3; V: TRBV28; size: few; D: -
DNA: TGTGCCAGCAGTTACTCCGGCCCAGGATCGGGTGCAACTAATGAAAAACTGTTTTTT; CDR3: CASSYSGPGSGATNEKLFF; J: TRBJ1-4; V: TRBV6-5; size: -; D: -
DNA: TGTGCCACCAGCAGACCTGGTCAGGACTCCTACGAGCAGTACTTC; CDR3: CATSRPGQDSYEQYF; J: TRBJ2-7; V: TRBV15; size: many; D: -
DNA: TGCAGTGCTAGTGAGACAGGGGATTATAGCAATCAGCCCCAGCATTTT; CDR3: CSASETGDYSNQPQHF; J: TRBJ1-5; V: TRBV20-1; size: few; D: TRBD1
DNA: TGTGCCAGCAGCACTGGCTCTTTCGAATACAATGAGCAGTTCTTC; CDR3: CASSTGSFEYNEQFF; J: TRBJ2-1; V: TRBV7-9; size: many; D: -
DNA: TGCAGTGGAAGACTAGCGGGAGTTTACGAGCAGTACTTC; CDR3: CSGRLAGVYEQYF; J: TRBJ2-7; V: TRBV20-1; size: many; D: TRBD2
DNA: TGTGCCAGCAGCAAAGACAGCATTAGCTACGAGCAGTACTTC; CDR3: CASSKDSISYEQYF; J: TRBJ2-7; V: TRBV9; size: many; D: -
DNA: TGTGCCAGCAGCTCTATGGGGGAGACCCAGTACTTC; CDR3: CASSSMGETQYF; J: TRBJ2-5; V: TRBV7-2; size: many; D: -
DNA: TGTGCCACCCAGACGGGCAACGGGGAGCTGTTTTTT; CDR3: CATQTGNGELFF; J: TRBJ2-2; V: TRBV24-1; size: few; D: -
DNA: TGTGCCAGCAGCTTGTTAGGAGTCTCCTACAATGAGCAGTTCTTC; CDR3: CASSLLGVSYNEQFF; J: TRBJ2-1; V: TRBV7-3; size: many; D: -
DNA: TGTGCCAGCTCACCACAGGGGAACACTGAAGCTTTCTTT; CDR3: CASSPQGNTEAFF; J: TRBJ1-1; V: TRBV18; size: many; D: -
DNA: TGTGCCAGCAGTGAGACAGCTTACTACGAGCAGTACTTC; CDR3: CASSETAYYEQYF; J: TRBJ2-7; V: TRBV6-1; size: many; D: -
DNA: TGTGCCAGCAGCCGGATGGGGACAGGTTCGAACACTGAAGCTTTCTTT; CDR3: CASSRMGTGSNTEAFF; J: TRBJ1-1; V: TRBV3-1; size: -; D: TRBD1